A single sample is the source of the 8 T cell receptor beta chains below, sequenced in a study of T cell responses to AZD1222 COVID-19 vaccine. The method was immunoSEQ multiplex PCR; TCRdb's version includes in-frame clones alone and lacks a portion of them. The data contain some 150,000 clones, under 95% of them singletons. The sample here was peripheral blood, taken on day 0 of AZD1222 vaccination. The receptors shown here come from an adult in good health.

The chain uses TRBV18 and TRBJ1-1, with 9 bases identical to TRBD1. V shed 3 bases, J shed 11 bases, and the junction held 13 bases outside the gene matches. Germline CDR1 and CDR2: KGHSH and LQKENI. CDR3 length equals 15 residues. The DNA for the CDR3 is TGTGCCAGCTCACCCCGAGGAATAGGGACAGGGCTGGCTTTCTTT. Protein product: CASSPRGIGTGLAFF.

CDR3 nucleotides: TGTGCCAGTCGGTTGGGACAGGGGGCTGTAGGGGATAATTCACCCCTCCACTTT. It translates to CASRLGQGAVGDNSPLHF. The V gene is TRBV27, the J gene TRBJ1-6, with TRBD1 matching over 12 bases. Trimming cost V 9 bases and J 5 bases; bases outside gene matches: 14. Per the germline V gene, CDR1 is MNHEY and CDR2 is SMNVEV (reference sequence). The CDR3 length is 18 residues.

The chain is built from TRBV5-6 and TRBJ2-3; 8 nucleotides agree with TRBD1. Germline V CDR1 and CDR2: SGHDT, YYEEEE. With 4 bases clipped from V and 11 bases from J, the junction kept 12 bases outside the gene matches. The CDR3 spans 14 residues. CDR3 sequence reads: CASSISSGDRRQYF. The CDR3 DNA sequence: TGTGCCAGCAGCATCTCAAGTGGGGACAGGCGGCAGTATTTT.

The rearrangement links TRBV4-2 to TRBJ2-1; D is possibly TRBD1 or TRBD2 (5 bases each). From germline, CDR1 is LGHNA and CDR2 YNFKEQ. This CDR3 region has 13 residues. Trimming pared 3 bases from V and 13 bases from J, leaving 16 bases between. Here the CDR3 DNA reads TGTGCCAGCAGCCACCGGGACGAGGGAGATCAGTTCTTC. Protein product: CASSHRDEGDQFF.

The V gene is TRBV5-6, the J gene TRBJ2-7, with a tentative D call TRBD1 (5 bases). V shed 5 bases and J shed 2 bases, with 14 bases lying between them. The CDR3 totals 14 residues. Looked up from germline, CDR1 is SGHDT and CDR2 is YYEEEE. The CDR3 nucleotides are TGTGCCAGCAGTATAGTATCGGACACCTACGAGCAGTACTTC. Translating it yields CASSIVSDTYEQYF.

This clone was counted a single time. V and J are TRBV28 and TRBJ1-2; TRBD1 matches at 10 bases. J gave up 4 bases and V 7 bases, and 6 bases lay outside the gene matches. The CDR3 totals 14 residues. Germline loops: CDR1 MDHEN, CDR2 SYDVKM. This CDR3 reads CASKPGTGVYGYTF. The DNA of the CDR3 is TGTGCCAGCAAGCCCGGGACAGGGGTCTATGGCTACACCTTC.

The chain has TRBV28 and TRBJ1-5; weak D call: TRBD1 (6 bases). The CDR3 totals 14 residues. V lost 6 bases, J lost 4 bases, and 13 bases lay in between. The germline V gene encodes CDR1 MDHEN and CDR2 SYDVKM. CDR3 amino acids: CASRGHRDNQPQHF. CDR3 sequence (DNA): TGTGCCAGCAGGGGTCACAGGGATAATCAGCCCCAGCATTTT. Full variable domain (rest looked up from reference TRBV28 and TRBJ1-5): DVKVTQSSRYLVKRTGEKVFLECVQDMDHENMFWYRQDPGLGLRLIYFSYDVKMKEKGDIPEGYSVSREKKERFSLILESASTNQTSMYLCASRGHRDNQPQHFGDGTRLSIL.

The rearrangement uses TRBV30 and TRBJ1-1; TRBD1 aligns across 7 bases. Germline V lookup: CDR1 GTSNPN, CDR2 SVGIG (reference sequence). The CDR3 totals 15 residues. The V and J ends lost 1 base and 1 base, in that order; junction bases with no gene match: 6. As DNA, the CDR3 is TGTGCCTGGAGTGCCCCAGGGGGTCGGAACACTGAAGCTTTCTTT. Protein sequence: CAWSAPGGRNTEAFF.